The rows below give T cell receptor beta chains drawn from one sample of a study of T-cell reconstitution after alpha-beta-depleted transplantation in children. TCRdb fed the PCR reads into MiXCR, producing one record per CDR3 protein. The sample records a few hundred thousand distinct CDR3 sequences, 10% to 13% being singletons. The specimen comprised PBMCs from the stem cell graft donor, sampled from the stem cell graft. All receptors derive from a human donor who donated a stem cell graft to a child with acute lymphoblastic leukemia. The CDR3 runs from the conserved cysteine through the conserved F or W. D genes are given only for firm matches. Only some rows state a clone size, as once, few, many or a class for expanded clones.

J | V | D | length | size | CDR3 | DNA
TRBJ2-5 | TRBV5-1 | TRBD1 | 15 | few | CASSLGAGGLETQYF | TGCGCCAGCAGCTTGGGAGCAGGGGGCCTGGAGACCCAGTACTTC
TRBJ2-2 | TRBV7-7 | TRBD1 | 18 | few | CASSPNAGQGSFTGELFF | TGTGCTAGCAGCCCCAATGCGGGACAGGGGTCTTTCACCGGGGAGCTGTTTTTT
TRBJ2-5 | TRBV12-3/TRBV12-4 | NA | 12 | NA | CASSFREETQYF | TGTGCCAGCAGTTTCCGAGAAGAGACCCAGTACTTC
TRBJ1-5 | TRBV2 | TRBD1 | 13 | few | CASSGQGVQPQHF | TGTGCCAGCAGTGGACAGGGGGTCCAGCCCCAGCATTTT
TRBJ2-7 | TRBV28 | NA | 13 | many | CASSQRRANEQYF | TGTGCCAGCAGTCAGAGACGCGCCAACGAGCAGTACTTC
TRBJ2-1 | TRBV28 | NA | 15 | NA | CASSATTHFYNEQFF | TGTGCCAGCAGTGCCACTACGCACTTCTACAATGAGCAGTTCTTC
TRBJ1-2 | TRBV21-1 | NA | 14 | NA | CASSSGRTVNGYTF | TGTGCCAGCAGCAGTGGTAGGACAGTAAACGGCTACACCTTC
TRBJ2-1 | TRBV3-1 | NA | 13 | few | CASSQEPGSEQFF | TGTGCCAGCAGCCAAGAACCGGGAAGTGAGCAGTTCTTC
TRBJ2-3 | TRBV4-3 | TRBD2 | 16 | NA | CASSLLTGTKTDTQYF | TGCGCCAGCAGCCTGCTCACCGGGACTAAGACAGATACGCAGTATTTT
TRBJ1-5 | TRBV20-1 | NA | 17 | NA | CSARDPRGMDSNQPQHF | TGCAGTGCTAGAGATCCGAGAGGGATGGATAGCAATCAGCCCCAGCATTTT
TRBJ2-7 | TRBV5-1 | TRBD1 | 15 | NA | CASSIDRGSGYEQYF | TGCGCCAGCAGCATTGACAGGGGAAGCGGTTACGAGCAGTACTTC
TRBJ1-1 | TRBV27 | NA | 16 | NA | CASRLVPTVGRTEAFF | TGTGCCAGCAGACTGGTCCCAACAGTGGGACGCACTGAAGCTTTCTTT
TRBJ2-7 | TRBV4-3 | NA | 16 | NA | CASSQDRSGTTYEQYF | TGCGCCAGCAGCCAAGATCGGTCCGGGACAACCTACGAGCAGTACTTC
TRBJ2-3 | TRBV12-3/TRBV12-4 | NA | 12 | NA | CASSLGLSTQYF | TGTGCCAGCAGTTTGGGACTGAGTACGCAGTATTTT
TRBJ2-7 | TRBV12-5 | TRBD2 | 16 | NA | CASGNPGTSGLHEQYF | TGTGCTAGTGGTAATCCAGGGACTAGCGGGCTTCACGAGCAGTACTTC
TRBJ2-7 | TRBV20-1 | NA | 14 | NA | CSARGTGSSYEQYF | TGCAGTGCTAGAGGAACAGGGAGCTCCTACGAGCAGTACTTC
TRBJ2-6 | TRBV9 | TRBD1 | 17 | many | CASSVGGQGRGANVLTF | TGTGCCAGCAGCGTAGGGGGACAGGGCCGTGGGGCCAACGTCCTGACTTTC
TRBJ1-1 | TRBV5-1 | NA | 15 | few | CASSPGRTGVTEAFF | TGCGCCAGCAGCCCGGGACGTACGGGCGTCACTGAAGCTTTCTTT
TRBJ2-5 | TRBV3-1 | NA | 11 | few | CASSHTETQYF | TGTGCCAGCAGCCATACGGAGACCCAGTACTTC
TRBJ1-6 | TRBV4-1 | TRBD1 | 15 | few | CASSLETGLFSPLHF | TGCGCCAGCAGCCTCGAGACAGGGTTGTTTTCACCCCTCCACTTT
TRBJ2-1 | TRBV7-6 | TRBD1 | 20 | few | CASSLGTGTEGRGGYNEQFF | TGTGCCAGCAGCTTAGGGACAGGGACGGAGGGGAGAGGGGGCTACAATGAGCAGTTCTTC
TRBJ1-2 | TRBV7-9 | NA | 15 | few | CASSLAGLNLYGYTF | TGTGCCAGCAGCTTAGCGGGACTCAACCTTTATGGCTACACCTTC